The entry below gives a single TCR beta chain sequence along with its context. This sample is drawn from a study of technical replicates of blood from a handful of donors. CDR3 length equals 13 residues. Trimming cost V 5 bases and J 6 bases, with 13 bases left between them. Germline CDR1 and CDR2: MDHEN and SYDVKM. Produced via immunoSEQ multiplex PCR; TCRdb's table is partial and in-frame only. The sample lists roughly 76,000 clones, more than 90% occurring once. The chain combines TRBV28 with TRBJ1-1, with a possible D match to TRBD1 (6 bases). Sequenced material: T cells isolated from PBMCs. This clonotype was sampled from a human donor in good health. Some clones in this sample may be carry-over from other donors' samples. The CDR3 bases are TGTGCCAGCAGTCGACTACAGGGATCTGAAGCTTTCTTT. Its translation is CASSRLQGSEAFF. Full variable domain (outside the CDR3, taken from reference TRBV28 and TRBJ1-1): DVKVTQSSRYLVKRTGEKVFLECVQDMDHENMFWYRQDPGLGLRLIYFSYDVKMKEKGDIPEGYSVSREKKERFSLILESASTNQTSMYLCASSRLQGSEAFFGQGTRLTVV.